Following are 9 T cell receptor beta chains from one sample sequenced in a study of T cells in Graves' hyperthyroidism and ophthalmopathy. TCR beta CDR3 regions were amplified from RNA transcripts. RT-PCR in the first round (using the HTBI primer set) targeted the TCR CDR3. TCRdb used MiXCR to reprocess the multiplex PCR reads, holding one entry per CDR3 protein. The sample lists approximately 510,000 distinct CDR3 sequences, about 46% occurring once. Sequencing was performed on peripheral blood or thyroid tissue (not recorded which). The source is an adult woman with Graves' disease, either hyperthyroidism or ophthalmopathy (not recorded which).

The chain joins TRBV6-5 to TRBJ1-1, with 9 bases aligning to TRBD1. The CDR3 totals 18 residues. Germline V gene sequence: CDR1 MNHEY, CDR2 SVGAGI. Germline trimming cut 4 bases from V and 11 bases from J; bases unmatched to any gene: 23. The CDR3 DNA follows: TGTGCCAGCAGTTCGGGGCCGGGACAGGGCGAATCAGCGGGTGTGGCTTTCTTT. It is translated as CASSSGPGQGESAGVAFF.

The CDR3 here is CASSLEGQGLNTEAFF. The CDR3 nucleotides read TGTGCCAGCAGCTTAGAGGGACAGGGCCTGAACACTGAAGCTTTCTTT. The chain recombines TRBV7-6 with TRBJ1-1, with TRBD1 identical over 9 bases. Germline V lookup: CDR1 SGHVS, CDR2 FNYEAQ. The CDR3 is 16 amino acids. Germline trimming cut 1 base from V and 0 bases from J; bases unmatched to any gene: 3.

CDR3 nucleotide sequence: TGCAGTGCTAGGGGGGAAGCGAGCACTGAAGCTTTCTTT. Protein product: CSARGEASTEAFF. The chain employs TRBV20-1 and TRBJ1-1; possible D gene TRBD1, 5 bases. Germline CDR1 DFQATT, CDR2 SNEGSKA (reference sequence). V lost 3 bases to trimming and J lost 4 bases, with 12 bases between them. This CDR3 is 13 amino acids long.

The genes are TRBV5-1 and TRBJ2-5; 7 positions match TRBD1. CDR1 and CDR2 from the germline V gene are SGHRS and YFSETQ. The CDR3 totals 15 residues. With 4 bases clipped from V and 6 bases from J, the junction kept 12 bases outside the gene matches. The CDR3 reads CASSNPTQGMKTQYF. The DNA of the CDR3 is TGCGCCAGCAGCAATCCTACACAGGGGATGAAGACCCAGTACTTC.

In this sample, this clonotype turned up a few times. The chain has TRBV10-2 and TRBJ1-1; maybe TRBD1 (6 bases). CDR1 WSHSY and CDR2 SAAADI come from the germline V gene. Between the trimmed V and J ends, which lost 7 bases and 5 bases, there was a span of 17 bases. This CDR3 region has 14 residues. CDR3 residues: CASIPMPTGTEAFF. The CDR3 nucleotides are TGCGCCAGCATTCCGATGCCCACAGGGACTGAAGCTTTCTTT.

The chain links TRBV5-5 to TRBJ2-6; D remains unclear. CDR3 length: 14 amino acids. Trimming shortened V by 5 bases and J by 4 bases, and 10 bases separated the two germline ends. Germline V gives CDR1 SGHKS, CDR2 YYEKEE (reference sequence). The CDR3 loop is CASRATWGANVLTF. DNA for the CDR3: TGTGCCAGCAGAGCGACTTGGGGGGCCAACGTCCTGACTTTC.

This sequence joins TRBV7-9 and TRBJ2-7, with TRBD1 identical over 9 bases. Trimming cost V 5 bases and J 2 bases; bases outside gene matches: 4. The CDR3 is 14 amino acids. CDR1 is SEHNR, CDR2 FQNEAQ, per germline (reference sequence). In DNA, the CDR3 is TGTGCCAGCAGCCGGGACAGGGTGACCTACGAGCAGTACTTC. Translating it yields CASSRDRVTYEQYF.

The rearrangement links TRBV11-1 to TRBJ1-5; possible D gene TRBD1, 6 bases. Germline V CDR1 and CDR2: SGHAT, FQDESV (reference sequence). V lost 2 bases and J 6 bases, leaving 17 bases between the germline ends. The CDR3 extends over 16 amino acids. The CDR3 loop reads CASSLTSPGGIQPQHF. For the CDR3, the DNA is TGTGCCAGCAGCTTAACGAGTCCGGGGGGCATTCAGCCCCAGCATTTT.

The chain combines TRBV10-3 with TRBJ1-4, with TRBD1 as a possible D gene (5 bases). V dropped 0 bases and J dropped 7 bases, with 9 bases sitting between them. CDR3 length: 14 residues. Germline lookup yields CDR1 ENHRY and CDR2 SYGVKD. The CDR3 spells CAISESPGSEKLFF. The CDR3 DNA sequence: TGTGCCATCAGTGAGTCTCCAGGGAGTGAAAAACTGTTTTTT.